The clone carrying this T cell receptor (beta chain) showed up many times. The source of the sample is a study of identical twins. One entry per CDR3 protein, called by TCRdb with MiXCR from the 5' RACE reads. The table includes roughly 720,000 distinct CDR3 sequences, 18% detected once. Germline V gene sequence: CDR1 DFQATT, CDR2 SNEGSKA (reference sequence). The CDR3 is 17 amino acids. V was trimmed by 0 bases and J by 1 base, leaving 18 bases between them. This sample also appeared in a second study, on T cells expressing NK-cell markers. That paper states: NKG2C+ dominant clonotypes from over 5 donors made up roughly 1.0-7.0% of CD8+ T cells.

The sequence came from a young woman in good health. The sequencing sample was made of PBMCs. This chain links TRBV20-1 with TRBJ1-1; D unclear. CDR3 coding DNA: TGCAGTGCTAGAGATGGGAGGGATGCGTCATGGAACACTGAAGCTTTCTTT. Its translation is CSARDGRDASWNTEAFF.